This T cell receptor (beta chain) appears in the sequencing data of a study of blood T cell repertoires in COVID-19. The overall study: T cells, B-cell-depleted T cells, or PBMCs provided the cDNA or gDNA that served as material.

In the original analysis: The authors estimated nucleated cell counts from reference gene primer amplification. The protocol was immunoSEQ multiplex PCR, while the TCRdb copy is restricted to in-frame clones and leaves out a portion. Clone size and V and J calls were adopted from that table, with D and trimming inferred from the DNA. The sample yields 120,000 to 150,000 clones, about 87% seen once. The CDR3 is 13 residues long. The V and J ends lost 5 bases and 7 bases respectively, with 11 bases between them. From germline, CDR1 is LGHNT and CDR2 FRNRAP. Seattle cases were enrolled at active infection and followed longitudinally.

The receptor was isolated from a human donor with COVID-19, enrolled during active disease. The donor label of this sample is uncertain. The chain uses TRBV12-5 and TRBJ1-4; D not certain. The sample was peripheral blood. Here the CDR3 DNA reads TGTGCTAGTGGTCAAACTTACAGTGAAAAACTGTTTTTT. The encoded protein is CASGQTYSEKLFF.